Listed here are 19 T cell receptor beta chains from one sample, sequenced in a study of T cells in Graves' hyperthyroidism and ophthalmopathy. RNA transcripts served as the template for amplifying TCR beta CDR3 regions. Using the HTBI primer set, a first-round RT-PCR was run on the TCR CDR3. TCRdb used MiXCR to reprocess the multiplex PCR reads, holding one entry per CDR3 protein. There are hundreds of thousands of distinct CDR3 sequences in the sample; roughly 46% occur only once, and about 8.2% lies in the top ten. The sample was peripheral blood or thyroid tissue (not recorded which). These receptor sequences come from a woman between 18 and 29 years old with Graves' hyperthyroidism.

In the case of this clonotype: A much larger clone differs by one base, so this may be a read error. This chain connects TRBV7-9 to TRBJ1-6; no definite D call. The CDR3 covers 17 residues. Germline V CDR1 and CDR2: SEHNR, FQNEAQ (reference sequence). The CDR3 coding sequence is TGTGCCAGCAGCCTGGACGGGCAGAGCTCCTTTAATTCACCCCTCCACTTT. Encoded protein: CASSLDGQSSFNSPLHF.

The table lists this clonotype with a few counts. This sequence joins TRBV6-1 and TRBJ1-2; unclear D gene. Looked up from germline, CDR1 is MNHNS and CDR2 is SASEGT. The CDR3 has 16 amino acids. V was shortened by 6 bases and J by 0 bases, with 17 bases between the two germline ends. CDR3 residues: CASSSGGLISNYGYTF. In DNA, the CDR3 is TGTGCCAGCAGCTCCGGAGGACTGATCTCTAACTATGGCTACACCTTC.

The count of this clonotype is one. Its ends do not fully match the called genes, so a read error is possible. V is TRBV20-1 and J is TRBJ2-5; D is ambiguous. The CDR3 runs 15 residues. From germline, CDR1 is DFQATT and CDR2 SNEGSKA (reference sequence). CDR3 amino acids: CSARDSLAIQETQHF. The CDR3 DNA follows: TGCAGTGCTAGAGATTCCTTGGCAATCCAAGAGACCCAGCACTTC.

V usage is TRBV10-3 and J usage is TRBJ2-7; TRBD2 matches at 10 bases. Germline V CDR1 and CDR2: ENHRY, SYGVKD. This CDR3 is built from 15 residues. V gave up 4 bases and J gave up 4 bases; unmatched junction bases: 7. CDR3 nucleotides: TGTGCCATCAGTGGCTCAACTAGCGGGAAATACGAGCAGTACTTC. Its translation: CAISGSTSGKYEQYF.

This sequence joins TRBV5-1 and TRBJ1-3; D uncertain. The V gene lost 0 bases and the J gene lost 0 bases, with 7 bases spanning the gap. The CDR3 sequence is 15 residues long. CDR1 is SGHRS and CDR2 is YFSETQ in the germline V gene. CDR3: CASSLGRISGNTIYF. CDR3 in DNA: TGCGCCAGCAGCTTGGGACGGATCTCTGGAAACACCATATATTTT.

This clonotype showed up many times. The chain is built from TRBV7-9 and TRBJ1-2; D is uncertain. V gave up 4 bases and J gave up 8 bases, with 8 bases separating them. Germline CDR1 is SEHNR and CDR2 is FQNEAQ (reference sequence). This CDR3 contains 11 residues. The CDR3 region is CASSSVGGYTF. The CDR3 DNA reads as TGTGCCAGCAGCTCCGTGGGGGGCTACACCTTC.

The gene calls are TRBV24-1 and TRBJ1-5, with D maybe TRBD1 (5 bases). This CDR3 is 11 amino acids long. Germline V gene sequence: CDR1 KGHDR, CDR2 SFDVKD. V was trimmed by 6 bases and J by 14 bases, leaving 13 bases between them. The CDR3 DNA reads TGTGCCACCAGTTCCGGGGACTACGAGCATTTT. Protein sequence: CATSSGDYEHF.

The rearrangement links TRBV9 to TRBJ1-4; 8 bases align to TRBD1. In germline, CDR1 is SGDLS, CDR2 YYNGEE. The CDR3 covers 15 residues. V lost 0 bases and J lost 8; bases outside the gene matches: 6. CDR3 loop: CASSVAPGQAEKLFF. The CDR3, as DNA: TGTGCCAGCAGCGTAGCTCCGGGACAGGCGGAAAAACTGTTTTTT.

V is TRBV29-1 and J is TRBJ2-2, with unresolved D. This CDR3 region has 11 residues. Germline V lookup: CDR1 SQVTM, CDR2 ANQGSEA. The germline V and J ends were trimmed by 3 bases and 6 bases, with 5 bases remaining between them. CDR3 in DNA: TGCAGCGTTGATTTCCCCGGGGAGCTGTTTTTT. This encodes CSVDFPGELFF.

Of note for this clonotype: Since a much larger clone is just one base distant, this may be a read error. The CDR3 carries no conserved terminal phenylalanine or tryptophan, so it likely arises from a read error. The chain combines TRBV7-2 with TRBJ1-1, with D maybe TRBD1 (6 bases). CDR3 length equals 14 residues. Germline values: CDR1 SGHTA, CDR2 FQGNSA. Deletions cut 5 bases from V and 0 bases from J, with 10 bases between. The CDR3 bases are TGTGCCAGCAGCATGGACAGTCTGAACACTGAAGCTTTCTCT. Translation: CASSMDSLNTEAFS.

The V call is TRBV9, the J call TRBJ1-6; D not certain. Germline CDR1 reads SGDLS; CDR2 reads YYNGEE. CDR3 length: 16 residues. With 0 bases removed from V and 14 bases from J, the gap between germline ends came to 21 bases. CDR3 residues: CASSVAVRVPGGALHF. In DNA form, the CDR3 reads TGTGCCAGCAGCGTAGCAGTAAGGGTACCTGGCGGGGCCCTCCACTTT.

Note on this clonotype: A junction boundary mismatches the germline segment, possibly from a read error. The V and J genes are TRBV24-1 and TRBJ1-2, with D unresolved. The CDR3 has 13 residues. Germline V gives CDR1 KGHDR, CDR2 SFDVKD. CDR3 in amino acids: CASSGPLESGYTF. The CDR3, as DNA: TGTGCCAGCAGTGGCCCCCTTGAGTCGGGCTACACCTTC.

The chain carries TRBV12-3 or TRBV12-4 and TRBJ1-2, with D perhaps matching TRBD1 (5 bases). The CDR3 length is 13 residues. V gave up 4 bases and J gave up 6 bases, with 12 bases separating them. CDR3 sequence reads: CASSSPGGDGYTF. CDR3 in DNA: TGTGCCAGCAGTTCCCCGGGGGGGGATGGCTACACCTTC.

This clonotype was counted a few times. The rearrangement uses TRBV5-1 and TRBJ2-7; D not resolved. Per the germline V gene, CDR1 is SGHRS and CDR2 is YFSETQ. The V and J ends lost 0 bases and 3 bases respectively, with 16 bases between them. The CDR3 covers 16 residues. The CDR3 coding sequence is TGCGCCAGCAGCTTGGTGGACCTAGGGCTTCGCTACGAGCAGTACTTC. It is translated as CASSLVDLGLRYEQYF.

There are a few counts of this clonotype. The J gene is TRBJ2-3, the V gene TRBV24-1; possible D gene TRBD2, 7 bases. This CDR3 is 16 amino acids long. Trimming cost V 5 bases and J 5 bases, with 19 bases left between them. Germline CDR1 and CDR2: KGHDR and SFDVKD. The DNA for the CDR3 is TGTGCCACCAGTGTAGGGGCGCGGGGGCATCAAGATACGCAGTATTTT. This encodes CATSVGARGHQDTQYF.

This clonotype was detected only a few times. One end of the junction is discordant with germline, which a read error may explain. The genes are TRBV7-8 and TRBJ1-6, with 10 bases lining up with TRBD1. CDR3 length: 18 amino acids. CDR1 SGHVS and CDR2 FQNEAQ come from the germline V gene. CDR3 amino acids: CASTLALVGTGANSPLHF. CDR3 sequence (DNA): TGCGCCAGCACCCTTGCCCTTGTGGGGACAGGGGCGAATTCACCCCTCCACTTT. Variable domain in full (rest from reference TRBV7-8 and TRBJ1-6): GAGVSQSPRYKVAKRGQDVALRCDPISGHVSLFWYQQALGQGPEFLTYFQNEAQLDKSGLPSDRFFAERPEGSVSTLKIQRTQQEDSAVYLCASTLALVGTGANSPLHFGNGTRLTVT.

The J gene is TRBJ1-5, the V gene TRBV15; TRBD1 might be the D (5 bases). Trimming removed 8 bases from V and 3 bases from J, with 14 bases in between. CDR1 and CDR2 (germline): LNHNV, YYDKDF (reference sequence). The CDR3 extends over 14 amino acids. CDR3 sequence (DNA): TGTGCCACCCAAGGTGGGGCCCACAATCAGCCCCAGCATTTT. It is translated as CATQGGAHNQPQHF.

Points on this clonotype: A clone one base away is much larger, so this may be a read error. The chain joins TRBV7-2 to TRBJ2-5, with a possible D match to TRBD1 (6 bases). This CDR3 is built from 14 residues. Germline CDR1 is SGHTA and CDR2 is FQGNSA. Trimming removed 5 bases from V and 1 base from J, with 11 bases in between. The CDR3 reads CASSPEGVQETQYF. The CDR3 DNA reads TGTGCCAGCAGCCCCGAGGGGGTCCAAGAGACCCAGTACTTC.

The chain links TRBV9 to TRBJ1-2; tentative D call: TRBD1 (5 bases). This CDR3 region has 14 residues. Trimming took 0 bases from V and 4 from J, leaving 10 bases between them. Per germline, CDR1 SGDLS and CDR2 YYNGEE. Written as DNA, the CDR3 is TGTGCCAGCAGCGTAGATGGGGGTGGCTATGGCTACACCTTC. Protein sequence: CASSVDGGGYGYTF.